These T cell receptor beta chains were read from a single sample in a study of T cell responses to AZD1222 COVID-19 vaccine. Here immunoSEQ multiplex PCR was the method, and the copy in TCRdb shows in-frame clones only, minus some. This table holds 150,000 to 200,000 clones, approximately 90% found once. Sequencing was performed on peripheral blood, taken 28 days after the second AZD1222 dose. Receptors originate from an adult who received the AZD1222 COVID-19 vaccine. Each CDR3 is given with its conserved first and last residue. Fields, in order: J gene, V gene, clone size, D gene, CDR3 DNA, CDR3 protein. A D gene is named only where the DNA matches it firmly. Clone size is shown for a subset of rows, as once, few, many or a class of expanded clone.

TRBJ2-1 | TRBV7-9 | NA | NA | TGTGCCAGCAGCAAGCAGGGTGGGAATGAGCAGTTCTTC | CASSKQGGNEQFF
TRBJ2-7 | TRBV7-2 | few | TRBD2 | TGTGCCAGCAGCTTAGTAGCGGGAGACTCCTCCTACGAGCAGTACTTC | CASSLVAGDSSYEQYF
TRBJ2-1 | TRBV19 | NA | NA | TGTGCCAGTAAACCGGGACGGACGAGCTCCTACAATGAGCAGTTCTTC | CASKPGRTSSYNEQFF
TRBJ2-1 | TRBV7-2 | NA | TRBD2 | TGTGCCAGCAGCTTTGGAGGTACTAGCGTCGAGCAGTTCTTC | CASSFGGTSVEQFF
TRBJ2-7 | TRBV6-5 | NA | TRBD2 | TGTGCCAGCACGGCTAGCGGGACCTACGAGCAGTACTTC | CASTASGTYEQYF
TRBJ1-6 | TRBV28 | NA | TRBD1 | TGTGCCAGCAGGAATCCGGGACAGGGGGCCATGGGATATAATTCACCCCTCCACTTT | CASRNPGQGAMGYNSPLHF
TRBJ2-2 | TRBV28 | NA | NA | TGTGCCAGCAGTTTACAAATCACCGGGGAGCTGTTTTTT | CASSLQITGELFF
TRBJ1-1 | TRBV7-9 | NA | NA | TGTGCCAGCAGCTCGCGAGTAACGGGTACTGAAGCTTTCTTT | CASSSRVTGTEAFF
TRBJ1-1 | TRBV9 | NA | TRBD1 | TGTGCCAGCAGCGTAGCGACAGGGCACACTGAAGCTTTCTTT | CASSVATGHTEAFF
TRBJ2-1 | TRBV7-8 | NA | NA | TGTGCCAGCAGCTTAGAGTTGCCAGGGCCCGATGAGCAGTTCTTC | CASSLELPGPDEQFF
TRBJ1-5 | TRBV6-5 | NA | NA | TGTGCCAGCAGCCCCGTGGGGACTCCCAATCAGCCCCAGCATTTT | CASSPVGTPNQPQHF
TRBJ1-2 | TRBV18 | NA | TRBD1 | TGTGCCAGCTCAACGCAGGGACAGGGGGTTACCTATGGCTACACCTTC | CASSTQGQGVTYGYTF
TRBJ1-5 | TRBV4-1 | few | NA | TGCGCCAGCAGCCACTCAGACAGGAGGAATCAGCCCCAGCATTTT | CASSHSDRRNQPQHF
TRBJ2-1 | TRBV10-3 | NA | NA | TGTGCCTTCCCCCCAGCCCCTGAGCAGTTCTTC | CAFPPAPEQFF
TRBJ2-7 | TRBV21-1 | NA | NA | TGTGCCATCCTACTAGCGGGTATAACCTACGAGCAGTACTTC | CAILLAGITYEQYF
TRBJ1-3 | TRBV6-5 | once | NA | TGTGCCAGCAGTTACGACACCCGCTCTGGAAACACCATATATTTT | CASSYDTRSGNTIYF
TRBJ2-1 | TRBV19 | NA | NA | TGTGCCAGTACCCAGGGGCTTTACAATGAGCAGTTCTTC | CASTQGLYNEQFF
TRBJ1-1 | TRBV7-8 | NA | NA | TGTGCCAGCAGCTCCCGGGGTGAAGCTTTCTTT | CASSSRGEAFF
TRBJ2-3 | TRBV5-4 | NA | NA | TGTGCCAGCAGCTCCCAGATACATAGCACAGATACGCAGTATTTT | CASSSQIHSTDTQYF
TRBJ1-6 | TRBV5-6 | NA | NA | TGTGCCACCGGCCGGAGGAGCTCCTATAATTCACCCCTCCACTTT | CATGRRSSYNSPLHF
TRBJ2-5 | TRBV7-8 | NA | NA | TGTGCCAGCAGCTTAGAACCCGGTGGAGAGACCCAGTACTTC | CASSLEPGGETQYF
TRBJ2-2 | TRBV10-3 | NA | NA | TGTGCCACAGGACAACACACCGGGGAGCTGTTTTTT | CATGQHTGELFF
TRBJ2-7 | TRBV7-9 | NA | NA | TGTGCCAGCAGCGGAGGGACGGTCTCCTACGAGCAGTACTTC | CASSGGTVSYEQYF
TRBJ2-7 | TRBV7-9 | NA | TRBD2 | TGTGCCAGCAGCTTATCATTAGCGGGAGCCTACGAGCAGTACTTC | CASSLSLAGAYEQYF
TRBJ2-7 | TRBV7-9 | NA | TRBD1 | TGTGCCAGCAGCAACCGGGACAGGCGTTCCTACGAGCAGTACTTC | CASSNRDRRSYEQYF
TRBJ2-1 | TRBV7-9 | NA | NA | TGTGCCAGCAGCTTATACGGACAAACCTACAATGAGCAGTTCTTC | CASSLYGQTYNEQFF
TRBJ2-1 | TRBV2 | NA | TRBD2 | TGTGCCAGCAGGCCAGGGAGGGGCAATGAGCAGTTCTTC | CASRPGRGNEQFF
TRBJ2-1 | TRBV19 | NA | NA | TGTGCCAGTAGCTCCAACTACAATGAGCAGTTCTTC | CASSSNYNEQFF
TRBJ2-7 | TRBV14 | once | TRBD1 | TGTGCCAGCAGCCCGGGACAGGGGACGAGGCAGTACTTC | CASSPGQGTRQYF
TRBJ2-1 | TRBV7-8 | NA | NA | TGTGCCAGCAGCCCCGGGGCCGGTGTCAATGAGCAGTTCTTC | CASSPGAGVNEQFF
TRBJ1-3 | TRBV6-1 | NA | NA | TGTGCCAGCAGTGAATTCCCCTTTAAGGGTGGAAACACCATATATTTT | CASSEFPFKGGNTIYF
TRBJ2-1 | TRBV24-1 | NA | TRBD1 | TGTGCCACCAGTGATTTGCGGACAGGGGGCATGGATGAGCAGTTCTTC | CATSDLRTGGMDEQFF
TRBJ2-3 | TRBV6-2/TRBV6-3 | NA | NA | TGTGCCAGCAGTCCGGCCGGGGAACCCACAGATACGCAGTATTTT | CASSPAGEPTDTQYF
TRBJ2-1 | TRBV15 | NA | NA | TGTGCCACCGGGTCGGGGGCTGAGCAGTTCTTC | CATGSGAEQFF
TRBJ2-5 | TRBV6-2/TRBV6-3 | once | TRBD2 | TGTGCCAGCAGTTCCCGCGGGAGGGCCGGGGGAGAGACCCAGTACTTC | CASSSRGRAGGETQYF
TRBJ2-5 | TRBV6-5 | NA | TRBD1 | TGTGCCAGCAGTTATACAGGGGTCCAAGAGACCCAGTACTTC | CASSYTGVQETQYF
TRBJ1-1 | TRBV4-2 | NA | NA | TGTGCCAGCAGCCAAGATAGGGACACTGAAGCTTTCTTT | CASSQDRDTEAFF
TRBJ2-7 | TRBV18 | NA | NA | TGTGCCAGCGCCCCGGACGGATCCATCACCTACGAGCAGTACTTC | CASAPDGSITYEQYF
TRBJ2-2 | TRBV14 | NA | NA | TGTGCCAGCAGCCAAGGGTGGGGCTACACCGGGGAGCTGTTTTTT | CASSQGWGYTGELFF
TRBJ2-7 | TRBV4-3 | few | NA | TGCGCCAGCAGCCAGGGGGGGCCGACTAGCCCTAGGGACTTC | CASSQGGPTSPRDF
TRBJ2-7 | TRBV7-2 | few | TRBD1 | TGTGCCAGGGCGACAGGGGGTGTGTGGGAGCAGTACTTC | CARATGGVWEQYF
TRBJ2-7 | TRBV7-8 | NA | NA | TGTGCCAGCAGCCCGGACAGCTCCTACGAGCAGTACTTC | CASSPDSSYEQYF
TRBJ1-2 | TRBV14 | NA | NA | TGTGCCAGCAGCCAAGACAGAGACTATGGCTACACCTTC | CASSQDRDYGYTF
TRBJ2-1 | TRBV7-2 | NA | NA | TGTGCCAGCAGCTTAGAGTCCGGGAACCACAATGAGCAGTTCTTC | CASSLESGNHNEQFF
TRBJ2-1 | TRBV2 | NA | TRBD1 | TGTGCCAGCCCTTCTCGGGACAGGAACTACAATGAGCAGTTCTTC | CASPSRDRNYNEQFF
TRBJ2-1 | TRBV9 | NA | TRBD2 | TGTGCCAGCAGCCCCACTAGCGGGAGGAACAGCCATGAGCAGTTCTTC | CASSPTSGRNSHEQFF
TRBJ2-5 | TRBV7-2 | NA | NA | TGTGCCAGCAGCTTATTAGGGTTTCAAGAGACCCAGTACTTC | CASSLLGFQETQYF
TRBJ2-5 | TRBV29-1 | NA | NA | TGCGGAGGAGGCAGGGGAGTAGTGGAGACCCAGTACTTC | CGGGRGVVETQYF
TRBJ2-5 | TRBV5-8 | NA | TRBD2 | TGTGCCAGCAGCTTGTGGGGGGGTGGAGAGACCCAGTACTTC | CASSLWGGGETQYF
TRBJ2-7 | TRBV9 | NA | TRBD2 | TGTGCCAGCAGCGAGCGAGCGGGACTTTCCTACGAGCAGTACTTC | CASSERAGLSYEQYF